Below, 2 T cell receptor beta chains from the same sample are listed, as sequenced in a study of blood T cell repertoires in COVID-19. Produced via immunoSEQ multiplex PCR; TCRdb's table is partial and in-frame only. The table shows over 250,000 clones, with 75% to 90% occurring only once. Specimen: peripheral blood. These receptors were taken from a woman between 45 and 65 years old with COVID-19, enrolled during active disease.

The J gene is TRBJ2-3, the V gene TRBV7-9; 7 bases match TRBD2. From germline, CDR1 is SEHNR and CDR2 FQNEAQ (reference sequence). The V gene end was trimmed by 5 bases and the J gene end by 6 bases; junction bases not matched to a gene: 11. The CDR3 runs 15 residues. CDR3 region: CASSPSGGGSDTQYF. In DNA, the CDR3 is TGTGCCAGCAGCCCGAGTGGAGGCGGGAGCGATACGCAGTATTTT.

This clone has a single count. The chain combines TRBV5-4 with TRBJ1-5; tentative D call: TRBD1 (6 bases). From germline, CDR1 is SGHNT and CDR2 YYREEE (reference sequence). V lost 4 bases, J lost 2 bases, and 13 bases lay in between. The CDR3 covers 15 residues. The DNA for the CDR3 is TGTGCCAGCAGCCCCGGGACAACGGGCAATCAGCCCCAGCATTTT. Its translation: CASSPGTTGNQPQHF.